The 21 T cell receptor beta chains below all came from one sample that was sequenced in a study of beta chain features in type 1 diabetes. The study reverse transcribed the entire isolated RNA, so it sequenced expressed TCRB transcripts. The repertoire was sequenced with immunoSEQ multiplex PCR; TCRdb's copy has only in-frame clones and lacks some. Of fewer than 15,000 clones listed, 45% to 50% are singletons. Material: stem cell memory CD4+ T cells from blood. All receptors come from a man younger than 30 in good health.

This rearrangement joins TRBV6-5 to TRBJ1-1, with D maybe TRBD1 (5 bases). This CDR3 has 13 amino acids. Trimming left V 6 bases short and J 4 bases short, with 12 bases between. Germline V CDR1 and CDR2: MNHEY, SVGAGI. DNA for the CDR3: TGTGCCAGCAGACCTACAGGTCCCACTGAAGCTTTCTTT. Translated: CASRPTGPTEAFF.

The rearrangement joins TRBV9 to TRBJ2-3; TRBD2 matches 8 bases. Germline CDR1 is SGDLS and CDR2 is YYNGEE. The CDR3 consists of 16 residues. J gave up 6 bases and V 0 bases, and 9 bases lay outside the gene matches. CDR3 amino acids: CASSVGVTGGRDTQYF. The CDR3 DNA is TGTGCCAGCAGCGTAGGCGTAACGGGGGGGCGGGATACGCAGTATTTT.

The chain joins TRBV6-5 to TRBJ2-5; no clear D gene. Germline lookup yields CDR1 MNHEY and CDR2 SVGAGI. CDR3 length: 10 amino acids. V lost 8 bases, J lost 2 bases, and 3 bases lay in between. DNA for the CDR3: TGTGCCAGCTCTCAAGAGACCCAGTACTTC. Protein: CASSQETQYF.

This clone was found a few times. The chain links TRBV19 to TRBJ2-7; the match to TRBD2 covers 8 bases. The J segment lost 12 bases and the V segment lost 4 bases, leaving 26 bases of the junction unmatched. The CDR3 consists of 18 residues. Germline loops: CDR1 LNHDA, CDR2 SQIVND (reference sequence). CDR3 coding DNA: TGTGCCAGTAGTAGCGGATCAGCGCTCCAGGGCGGGAGGAATAAACGGTACTTC. Protein product: CASSSGSALQGGRNKRYF.

This clone appeared a few times. The chain couples TRBV29-1 to TRBJ2-3, with 7 bases fitting TRBD2. This CDR3 spans 14 amino acids. The J segment lost 5 bases and the V segment lost 7 bases, leaving 12 bases of the junction unmatched. Looked up from germline, CDR1 is SQVTM and CDR2 is ANQGSEA. DNA for the CDR3: TGCAGCGCCAAGACTAGCCGACTTGGAGATACGCAGTATTTT. This codes for CSAKTSRLGDTQYF.

The sample holds a few counts of this clone. The V call is TRBV28, the J call TRBJ1-5; D gene uncertain. Germline CDR1 reads MDHEN; CDR2 reads SYDVKM. Trimming pared 7 bases from V and 1 base from J, leaving 8 bases between. The CDR3 is 13 amino acids. CDR3 coding DNA: TGTGCCAGCAAGAGAGGAAGCAATCAGCCCCAGCATTTT. It encodes CASKRGSNQPQHF.

This clone has only a few counts. V is TRBV7-2 and J is TRBJ2-5, with 7 bases that match TRBD2. The V and J ends lost 5 bases and 5 bases, in that order; junction bases with no gene match: 14. This CDR3 region has 16 residues. Germline CDR1 is SGHTA and CDR2 is FQGNSA. The CDR3 reads CASSPTSGAGGETQYF. CDR3 coding DNA: TGTGCCAGCAGCCCAACGAGCGGGGCCGGCGGGGAGACCCAGTACTTC.

This chain joins TRBV25-1 and TRBJ1-2; TRBD1 might be the D (6 bases). V lost 7 bases, J lost 8 bases, and 17 bases lay in between. The CDR3 extends over 13 amino acids. CDR1 and CDR2 from the germline V gene are MGHDK and SYGVNS. CDR3 nucleotide sequence: TGTGCCAGCAACCACAGGGAGTCAGGAGGCTACACCTTC. Its translation is CASNHRESGGYTF.

The rearrangement uses TRBV7-2 and TRBJ1-2, with D uncertain. V was clipped by 1 base and J by 8 bases, with 11 bases between them. Per the germline V gene, CDR1 is SGHTA and CDR2 is FQGNSA. This CDR3 is built from 13 residues. In nucleotides, the CDR3 is TGTGCCAGCAGCTTAGTAGGCGGGAGCGGCTACACCTTC. Translating gives CASSLVGGSGYTF.

The sample holds a few counts of this clone. V and J are TRBV7-3 and TRBJ1-2; tentatively, D is TRBD1 (6 bases). V was cut by 5 bases and J by 8 bases, with 24 bases left in between. In germline, CDR1 is SGHTA, CDR2 FQGTGA. This CDR3 has 16 amino acids. CDR3 in amino acids: CASSLRQVITPGGYTF. The CDR3 nucleotides are TGTGCCAGCAGCCTTCGACAGGTTATCACACCTGGCGGCTACACCTTC. Variable domain in full (rest from reference TRBV7-3 and TRBJ1-2): GAGVSQTPSNKVTEKGKYVELRCDPISGHTALYWYRQSLGQGPEFLIYFQGTGAADDSGLPNDRFFAVRPEGSVSTLKIQRTERGDSAVYLCASSLRQVITPGGYTFGSGTRLTVV.

The genes are TRBV4-3 and TRBJ2-7; D is unresolved. Germline loops: CDR1 LGHNA, CDR2 YSLEER. The V and J ends lost 0 bases and 3 bases respectively, with 9 bases between them. The CDR3 has 14 residues. CDR3 nucleotides: TGCGCCAGCAGCCAAGAGACGGAGAACTACGAGCAGTACTTC. It encodes CASSQETENYEQYF.

V and J are TRBV5-1 and TRBJ2-5; TRBD1 is a possible D gene (5 bases). This CDR3 contains 13 residues. With 6 bases removed from V and 5 bases from J, the gap between germline ends came to 14 bases. Germline V gene lookup returns CDR1 SGHRS and CDR2 YFSETQ. In DNA form, the CDR3 reads TGCGCCAGCAACCTGGACAATATCGAGACCCAGTACTTC. This translates into CASNLDNIETQYF.

V gene TRBV6-5 combines with J gene TRBJ2-2, with TRBD1 matching over 8 bases. The CDR3 runs 12 residues. Trimming took 6 bases from V and 9 from J; bases not matched to a gene: 3. The V gene's germline CDR1 is MNHEY and CDR2 SVGAGI. The CDR3 loop reads CASSQGARELFF. Here the CDR3 DNA reads TGTGCCAGCAGCCAGGGGGCCCGGGAGCTGTTTTTT.

This clone has a single count. This sequence joins TRBV5-4 and TRBJ2-7, with a possible D match to TRBD1 (5 bases). The CDR3 runs 15 residues. CDR1 and CDR2 (germline): SGHNT, YYREEE (reference sequence). Trimming pared 4 bases from V and 5 bases from J, leaving 19 bases between. The CDR3 sequence is CASSPEGQGSDEQYF. The CDR3 nucleotides are TGTGCCAGCAGCCCGGAAGGGCAGGGAAGCGACGAGCAGTACTTC.

This clone is a singleton in its sample. The chain links TRBV6-5 to TRBJ2-5, with 8 bases fitting TRBD1. The V gene end was trimmed by 2 bases and the J gene end by 2 bases; junction bases not matched to a gene: 4. The CDR3 contains 15 residues. The germline V gene encodes CDR1 MNHEY and CDR2 SVGAGI. CDR3 sequence reads: CASSYQGARQETQYF. The CDR3 DNA reads as TGTGCCAGCAGTTACCAGGGGGCGAGGCAAGAGACCCAGTACTTC.

The chain uses TRBV30 and TRBJ2-1; 11 bases are shared with TRBD1. V dropped 4 bases and J dropped 1; count of bases not matched to a gene: 9. Germline CDR1 reads GTSNPN; CDR2 reads SVGIG (reference sequence). The CDR3 has 17 amino acids. The CDR3 here is CAWNKGQGVESYNEQFF. The DNA of the CDR3 is TGTGCCTGGAATAAGGGACAGGGGGTAGAATCCTACAATGAGCAGTTCTTC.

This clone has just a few counts. V gene TRBV2 combines with J gene TRBJ1-5; tentatively, D is TRBD1 (6 bases). This CDR3 has 16 amino acids. Germline assignment: CDR1 SNHLY and CDR2 FYNNEI. The V gene lost 2 bases and the J gene lost 2 bases, with 13 bases spanning the gap. The DNA for the CDR3 is TGTGCCAGCAGTGAACAGGGGCTGGGTGGCAATCAGCCCCAGCATTTT. Amino acids: CASSEQGLGGNQPQHF. The entire variable domain, with the rest obtained from reference TRBV2 and TRBJ1-5, is as follows: EPEVTQTPSHQVTQMGQEVILRCVPISNHLYFYWYRQILGQKVEFLVSFYNNEISEKSEIFDDQFSVERPDGSNFTLKIRSTKLEDSAMYFCASSEQGLGGNQPQHFGDGTRLSIL.

The genes are TRBV7-9 and TRBJ2-7, with 8 bases aligning to TRBD1. CDR3 length: 18 amino acids. Germline V gene lookup returns CDR1 SEHNR and CDR2 FQNEAQ (reference sequence). After removal of 2 bases from V and 4 bases from J, the junction contained 16 bases not matched to a gene. The CDR3 region has the DNA TGTGCCAGCAGCTTAACTCCCTCGTTGACAGGGGAGAATTACGAGCAGTACTTC. Encoded protein: CASSLTPSLTGENYEQYF.

This sequence joins TRBV5-1 and TRBJ2-7, with a weak D call TRBD1 (6 bases). Between the trimmed V and J ends, which lost 2 bases and 1 base, there was a span of 10 bases. The germline V gene encodes CDR1 SGHRS and CDR2 YFSETQ. This CDR3 region has 14 residues. Here the CDR3 DNA reads TGCGCCAGCAGCTTCAGGGGTCTGTCCTACGAGCAGTACTTC. Amino acid sequence: CASSFRGLSYEQYF.

The V gene is TRBV27, the J gene TRBJ1-2; the D gene is possibly TRBD1 (6 bases). Trimming took off 1 base at V and 8 bases at J, with 11 bases between the two ends. Germline assignment: CDR1 MNHEY and CDR2 SMNVEV (reference sequence). This CDR3 is 13 amino acids long. CDR3 DNA sequence: TGTGCCAGCAGTTTATTGGGGGGGCGCGGCTACACCTTC. This translates into CASSLLGGRGYTF.

This rearrangement joins TRBV5-1 to TRBJ1-3, with D perhaps matching TRBD1 (5 bases). The V end lost 0 bases, the J end lost 0 bases, and 10 bases lay between the germline ends. CDR1 is SGHRS and CDR2 is YFSETQ in the germline V gene. This CDR3 has 16 residues. The CDR3 sequence: CASSLAGQTSGNTIYF. CDR3 coding DNA: TGCGCCAGCAGCTTGGCAGGGCAGACCTCTGGAAACACCATATATTTT.